The present T cell receptor (beta chain) was sequenced within a study of T cells in Graves' hyperthyroidism and ophthalmopathy. Amplification targeted TCR beta CDR3 regions from RNA transcripts. The primer set for the first-round RT-PCR of the TCR CDR3 was HTBI. Each CDR3 protein gets one entry after TCRdb re-called the multiplex PCR reads with MiXCR. Here the sample spans about 840,000 distinct CDR3 sequences, more than 30% being singletons. Exclusions: uncontrolled infection, other autoimmune disease, pregnancy, lactation. As to this clonotype: What it binds is not known.

V was pared by 5 bases and J by 8 bases, with 15 bases between. Germline V lookup: CDR1 SQVTM, CDR2 ANQGSEA. The CDR3 has 13 residues. Study results and limitations: Most thyroid-expanded clonotypes above 0.001 were also found in blood.

This clonotype was obtained from a man younger than 35 with Graves' hyperthyroidism. The chain recombines TRBV29-1 with TRBJ1-4, with D possibly TRBD1 on 5 matching bases. The material sequenced was blood. The CDR3 DNA follows: TGCAGCGTTTTACGGGGGTACAGAGAAAAACTGTTTTTT. It codes for CSVLRGYREKLFF. Filled out from reference TRBV29-1 and TRBJ1-4, the complete variable domain reads SAVISQKPSRDICQRGTSLTIQCQVDSQVTMMFWYRQQPGQSLTLIATANQGSEATYESGFVIDKFPISRPNLTFSTLTVSNMSPEDSSIYLCSVLRGYREKLFFGSGTQLSVL.